This entry describes one TCR beta chain. Antigen: not known. The ends lost 6 bases at V and 5 bases at J; junction bases unmatched: 13. Germline V gives CDR1 MNHEY, CDR2 SMNVEV (reference sequence). The CDR3 runs to 16 residues. This entry is derived from a study of glioma-infiltrating T cells. General study points: Patients with low tissue-blood divergence carried a signature set of shared blood CDR3 motifs. Tissue-blood divergence was below expectation in non-neoplastic patients, above in gliomas.

Using RNA template, CDR3s of TCR alpha and beta were amplified with iRepertoire arm-PCR. For one-step reverse transcription and amplification, roughly 100-400 ng of tissue mRNA or PBMC total RNA was used. One entry per CDR3 protein results from TCRdb running MiXCR on the multiplex PCR reads. The sample consists of a few hundred thousand distinct CDR3 sequences, more than 35% of them appearing once. This sequence was found in a human donor with low-grade glioma or glioblastoma, undergoing nonglioma brain surgery, or in good health (not recorded which). The specimen sequenced was glioma tissue, nonneoplastic brain tissue, or PBMCs (not recorded which). The chain joins TRBV27 to TRBJ2-5, with TRBD1 matching over 9 bases. As DNA, the CDR3 is TGTGCCAGCAGCCCTAAAGGGACAGGGAGGGCGGAGACCCAGTACTTC. Translating gives CASSPKGTGRAETQYF.